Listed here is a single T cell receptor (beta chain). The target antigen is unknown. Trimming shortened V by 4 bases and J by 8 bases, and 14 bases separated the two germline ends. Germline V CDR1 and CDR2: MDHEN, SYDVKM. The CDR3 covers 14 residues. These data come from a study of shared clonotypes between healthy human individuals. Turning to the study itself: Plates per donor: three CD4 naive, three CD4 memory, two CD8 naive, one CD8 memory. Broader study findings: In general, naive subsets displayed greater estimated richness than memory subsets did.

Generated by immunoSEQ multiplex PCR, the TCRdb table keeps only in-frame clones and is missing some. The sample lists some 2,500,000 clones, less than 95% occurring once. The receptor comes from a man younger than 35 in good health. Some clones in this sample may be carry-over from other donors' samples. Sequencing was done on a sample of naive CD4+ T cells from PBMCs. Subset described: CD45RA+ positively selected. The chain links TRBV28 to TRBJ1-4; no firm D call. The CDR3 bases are TGTGCCAGCAGTTGGCCCGGGGTGGGAGAAAAACTGTTTTTT. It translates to CASSWPGVGEKLFF.